The 15 T cell receptor beta chains below all came from one sample that was sequenced in a study of cytomegalovirus exposure and HLA in healthy donors. Researchers ran the PCR with 60 Vbeta and 13 Jbeta primers. The assay was immunoSEQ multiplex PCR, and TCRdb's table has in-frame clones only and misses some. Of about 150,000 clones in the sample, about 80% were seen once. Sequenced input: PBMCs. Receptor source: a man in his forties or fifties in good health and CMV-seronegative.

This chain connects TRBV28 to TRBJ2-1; TRBD2 matches at 9 bases. V dropped 6 bases and J dropped 6; count of bases not matched to a gene: 9. The CDR3 consists of 15 residues. Germline V gene sequence: CDR1 MDHEN, CDR2 SYDVKM. CDR3 amino acids: CASSPLSGSGNEQFF. The CDR3 region has the DNA TGTGCCAGCAGCCCCCTTAGCGGGAGCGGCAATGAGCAGTTCTTC.

The chain combines TRBV2 with TRBJ2-7, with D hard to call. Trimming took 8 bases from V and 6 from J, leaving 14 bases between them. The germline CDR1 and CDR2 sequences are SNHLY and FYNNEI. The CDR3 is 12 amino acids. As DNA, the CDR3 is TGTGCCAGCTCCAGCGAGGCGCGCGAGCAGTACGTC. This sequence encodes CASSSEAREQYV.

V gene TRBV7-2 combines with J gene TRBJ1-5; 7 bases fit TRBD1. The CDR3 extends over 15 amino acids. V was pared by 3 bases and J by 5 bases, with 7 bases of the junction left unmatched. Germline values: CDR1 SGHTA, CDR2 FQGNSA. The CDR3 is CASSFTGVRDQPQHF. The CDR3 DNA is TGTGCCAGCAGCTTTACAGGGGTGAGGGATCAGCCCCAGCATTTT.

This clone appeared a few times. The chain is built from TRBV6-1 and TRBJ2-1, with 9 bases matching TRBD2. This CDR3 has 15 residues. Germline values: CDR1 MNHNS, CDR2 SASEGT. The V gene end was trimmed by 7 bases and the J gene end by 10 bases; junction bases not matched to a gene: 14. DNA for the CDR3: TGTGCCAGCATTAGAGCGGGAGGCCGTGGGTACGAGCAGTTCTTC. Its protein is CASIRAGGRGYEQFF.

The chain uses TRBV7-8 and TRBJ2-3; D may be TRBD2 (7 bases). The V end lost 1 base, the J end lost 2 bases, and 16 bases lay between the germline ends. CDR1 is SGHVS, CDR2 FQNEAQ, per germline. CDR3 length: 17 amino acids. Here the CDR3 DNA reads TGTGCCAGCAGCTTAGTGGGGGGCGGGGACTACACAGATACGCAGTATTTT. This codes for CASSLVGGGDYTDTQYF.

In this sample, this clone turned up a few times. The genes are TRBV9 and TRBJ1-2, with 8 bases lining up with TRBD1. Trimming at V came to 0 bases and at J to 8 bases, leaving 6 bases not matched to a gene. Germline V gene sequence: CDR1 SGDLS, CDR2 YYNGEE. The CDR3 loop spans 14 amino acids. CDR3 loop: CASSVAQGAWGYTF. CDR3 bases: TGTGCCAGCAGCGTAGCCCAGGGGGCTTGGGGCTACACCTTC.

This sequence joins TRBV30 and TRBJ1-2; D perhaps matches TRBD1 (6 bases). CDR3 length equals 14 residues. Between the trimmed V and J ends, which lost 3 bases and 2 bases, there was a span of 13 bases. Germline assignment: CDR1 GTSNPN and CDR2 SVGIG (reference sequence). The CDR3 region has the DNA TGTGCCTGGAGCCCCCTCGGACAGAACTATGGCTACACCTTC. It encodes CAWSPLGQNYGYTF.

The table lists this clone with a few counts. The V gene is TRBV27, the J gene TRBJ2-7; weak D call: TRBD1 (6 bases). The CDR3 spans 14 residues. V was pared by 3 bases and J by 2 bases, with 11 bases between. Germline V gene sequence: CDR1 MNHEY, CDR2 SMNVEV (reference sequence). The CDR3 DNA sequence: TGTGCCAGCAGTTTTGTTGACAGGACCTACGAGCAGTACTTC. Protein: CASSFVDRTYEQYF.

This chain links TRBV9 with TRBJ2-5; 9 bases fit TRBD1. Losses at the gene ends were 3 bases for V and 5 bases for J; bases not matched to a gene: 5. This CDR3 spans 14 amino acids. Germline V gene lookup returns CDR1 SGDLS and CDR2 YYNGEE. CDR3 loop: CASSAGQGMETQYF. CDR3 nucleotides: TGTGCCAGCAGCGCGGGACAGGGAATGGAGACCCAGTACTTC. Drawing the rest from reference TRBV9 and TRBJ2-5, the complete variable domain is DSGVTQTPKHLITATGQRVTLRCSPRSGDLSVYWYQQSLDQGLQFLIQYYNGEERAKGNILERFSAQQFPDLHSELNLSSLELGDSALYFCASSAGQGMETQYFGPGTRLLVL.

A single count supports this clone. CDR3 bases: TGTGCCAGCAGAGAGGGGTTAATTTGGACTAGAACTAACGAGCAGTACTTC. Protein sequence: CASREGLIWTRTNEQYF. This chain joins TRBV2 and TRBJ2-7, with 7 bases fitting TRBD2. The CDR3 has 17 amino acids. Germline V lookup: CDR1 SNHLY, CDR2 FYNNEI. V lost 6 bases to trimming and J lost 5 bases; unmatched junction nucleotides: 19.

J is TRBJ2-7 and V is TRBV7-3, with a tentative D call TRBD1 (6 bases). V lost 3 bases to trimming and J lost 3 bases, with 15 bases between them. Germline V gene lookup returns CDR1 SGHTA and CDR2 FQGTGA. The CDR3 loop spans 15 amino acids. CDR3 in DNA: TGTGCCAGCAGCTTCCATCAGGGGAAGAACTACGAGCAGTACGTC. This gives the protein CASSFHQGKNYEQYV.

The genes are TRBV30 and TRBJ1-2, with D unclear. The CDR3 is made up of 13 amino acids. Germline V gives CDR1 GTSNPN, CDR2 SVGIG (reference sequence). Trimming left V 3 bases short and J 4 bases short, with 12 bases between. The CDR3 DNA reads TGTGCCTGGAGGAGATCCGGTCCCTATGGCTACACCTTC. It codes for CAWRRSGPYGYTF.

The V and J genes are TRBV11-1 and TRBJ2-7; 13 bases align to TRBD2. CDR3 size: 14 residues. Trimming took 5 bases from V and 5 from J; bases not matched to a gene: 3. Germline V CDR1 and CDR2: SGHAT, FQDESV (reference sequence). The CDR3 loop reads CASSQGLAGNEQYF. CDR3 coding DNA: TGTGCCAGCAGCCAGGGACTAGCGGGAAACGAGCAGTACTTC.

V is TRBV5-4 and J is TRBJ2-7, with 10 bases matching TRBD2. The CDR3 contains 14 residues. With 4 bases clipped from V and 6 bases from J, the junction kept 7 bases outside the gene matches. Germline CDR1 SGHNT, CDR2 YYREEE (reference sequence). In DNA form, the CDR3 reads TGTGCCAGCAGCCCGGCTAGCGGGAGTTTCGAGCAGTACGTC. Protein product: CASSPASGSFEQYV.

This clone occurred once. This chain joins TRBV11-2 and TRBJ2-3; TRBD2 matches 9 bases. The CDR3 is made up of 15 amino acids. V shed 4 bases, J shed 1 base, and the junction held 3 bases outside the gene matches. The germline CDR1 and CDR2 sequences are SGHAT and FQNNGV. CDR3 DNA: TGTGCCAGCAGCTATAGCGGGAGCGGCACAGATACGCAGTATTTT. The encoded protein is CASSYSGSGTDTQYF.